A selection of T cell receptor beta chains follows, all from one sample in a study of sequential checkpoint blockade in melanoma. Sequenced by immunoSEQ multiplex PCR; TCRdb stores in-frame clones only, minus some. The sample shows 10,000 to 15,000 clones, roughly 23% of them seen only once. This sample comprised tumor tissue (inferred from file names), obtained from a patient given nivolumab and ipilimumab in sequence. Receptor source: a human donor with melanoma. Each CDR3 is given with its conserved first and last residue. D genes are given only for firm matches. Clone size is given for some rows only: seen once, a few or many times, or a class if the clone is expanded.

TRBJ1-6 TRBV11-3 . . CASSLEGGNNSPLHF TGTGCCAGCAGCTTGGAGGGAGGCAATAATTCACCCCTCCACTTT
TRBJ1-1 TRBV6-8 . . CASSPGRTEAFF TGTGCCAGCAGTCCGGGGAGGACTGAAGCTTTCTTT
TRBJ1-5 TRBV2 . few CASSRDGLIQPQHF TGTGCCAGCAGTCGGGACGGACTAATCCAGCCCCAGCATTTT
TRBJ1-4 TRBV6-8 . . CASSPPGEKLFF TGTGCCAGCAGTCCCCCCGGGGAAAAACTGTTTTTT
TRBJ1-1 TRBV6-8 TRBD1 medium-sized CASLQGAYTEAFF TGTGCCAGTTTACAGGGGGCTTACACTGAAGCTTTCTTT
TRBJ1-1 TRBV6-8 . few CASSPRGVHTEAFF TGTGCCAGCAGTCCACGGGGGGTGCACACTGAAGCTTTCTTT
TRBJ2-5 TRBV11-3 TRBD2 many CASSLGPSGGETQYF TGTGCCAGCAGCTTGGGGCCTAGCGGGGGAGAGACCCAGTACTTC
TRBJ1-1 TRBV6-8 . many CASRPREGGNTEAFF TGTGCCAGCAGACCCCGTGAGGGGGGAAACACTGAAGCTTTCTTT
TRBJ1-5 TRBV4-1 . many CASSLRTTEQPQHF TGCGCCAGCAGCCTTCGGACGACGGAGCAGCCCCAGCATTTT
TRBJ2-7 TRBV19 . . CASSTVAGTYEQYF TGTGCCAGTAGTACCGTGGCGGGAACCTACGAGCAGTACTTC
TRBJ1-4 TRBV9 TRBD1 medium-sized CASSDTGAGTNEKLFF TGTGCCAGCAGCGATACAGGGGCGGGTACTAATGAAAAACTGTTTTTT
TRBJ2-3 TRBV12-5 . many CASIQGGRRTDTQYF TGTGCCAGCATCCAAGGGGGGCGTCGAACAGATACGCAGTATTTT
TRBJ2-7 TRBV29-1 . . CSVEDRETYEQYF TGCAGCGTTGAAGACAGGGAAACCTACGAGCAGTACTTC
TRBJ2-2 TRBV25-1 TRBD2 . CASSESVRTRATGELFF TGTGCCAGCAGTGAATCAGTCAGGACTAGAGCCACCGGGGAGCTGTTTTTT
TRBJ1-1 TRBV11-3 . many CASSLNRENTEAFF TGTGCCAGCAGCTTGAACAGGGAGAACACTGAAGCTTTCTTT
TRBJ1-6 TRBV10-2 . . CASSTQGNSPLHF TGCGCCAGCAGCACCCAGGGTAATTCACCCCTCCACTTT
TRBJ2-1 TRBV11-3 TRBD2 few CASSIWGGYNEQFF TGTGCCAGCAGCATCTGGGGGGGTTACAATGAGCAGTTCTTC
TRBJ2-7 TRBV25-1 . . CASSSYLQGPYEQYF TGTGCCAGCAGTTCCTATCTGCAAGGGCCCTACGAGCAGTACTTC
TRBJ1-2 TRBV29-1 . . CSVEDTGDGYTF TGCAGCGTTGAGGACACTGGAGACGGCTACACCTTC
TRBJ2-7 TRBV11-3 . few CASSLETGTGEQYF TGTGCCAGCAGCTTAGAGACCGGGACGGGTGAGCAGTACTTC
TRBJ2-7 TRBV11-3 TRBD1 many CASSSETHWTGGHEQYF TGTGCCAGCAGCTCCGAAACACACTGGACAGGGGGCCACGAGCAGTACTTC
TRBJ1-4 TRBV11-3 TRBD1 few CASSPDRGHSTNEKLFF TGTGCCAGCAGCCCGGACAGGGGCCATTCAACTAATGAAAAACTGTTTTTT
TRBJ1-2 TRBV19 TRBD1 medium-sized CASSIDPTGGEGYTF TGTGCCAGTAGTATAGACCCCACAGGGGGGGAAGGCTACACCTTC
TRBJ1-2 TRBV6-8 TRBD1 . CASSYDRVMAGYTF TGTGCCAGCAGTTATGACAGGGTAATGGCTGGCTACACCTTC
TRBJ1-6 TRBV5-1 TRBD1 . CASSLVQGASSYNSPLHF TGCGCCAGCAGCTTGGTACAGGGGGCAAGCTCCTATAATTCACCCCTCCACTTT
TRBJ1-4 TRBV23-1 . few CASSQEMAEKLFF TGCGCCAGCAGCCAAGAAATGGCAGAAAAACTGTTTTTT
TRBJ2-7 TRBV28 TRBD1 . CASSPRDRGPYEQYF TGTGCCAGCAGTCCCCGGGACAGGGGGCCCTACGAGCAGTACTTC
TRBJ2-5 TRBV7-7 TRBD2 few CASSQNPSGGEETQYF TGTGCCAGCAGCCAAAATCCTAGCGGGGGGGAAGAGACCCAGTACTTC
TRBJ2-7 TRBV19 . . CASRDVEGIGGEQYF TGTGCCAGTAGAGACGTCGAGGGGATTGGGGGCGAGCAGTACTTC
TRBJ2-2 TRBV5-1 TRBD2 . CASSLGTSWNTGELFF TGCGCCAGCAGCTTGGGGACTAGCTGGAACACCGGGGAGCTGTTTTTT
TRBJ2-3 TRBV5-1 TRBD1 . CASSSGTGGTDADTQYF TGCGCCAGCAGCTCGGGGACAGGGGGTACAGACGCAGATACGCAGTATTTT
TRBJ2-7 TRBV30 TRBD1 . CAWGQGFFEQYF TGTGCCTGGGGACAGGGTTTTTTCGAGCAGTACTTC
TRBJ2-7 TRBV11-3 . few CASSPIFGTPSSQYF TGTGCCAGCAGCCCAATTTTCGGGACACCGTCGTCGCAGTACTTC